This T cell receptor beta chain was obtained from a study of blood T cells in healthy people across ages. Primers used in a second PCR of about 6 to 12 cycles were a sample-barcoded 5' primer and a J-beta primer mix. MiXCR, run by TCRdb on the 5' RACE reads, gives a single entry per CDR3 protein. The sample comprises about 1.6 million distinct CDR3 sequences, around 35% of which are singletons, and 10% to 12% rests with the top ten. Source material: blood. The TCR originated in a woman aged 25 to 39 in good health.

The CDR3 region is CASSLEGGGGNNEQFF. The CDR3 DNA reads TGTGCCAGCAGCTTGGAGGGCGGGGGGGGTAACAATGAGCAGTTCTTC. This sequence joins TRBV5-4 and TRBJ2-1; 9 bases match TRBD2. The trim removed 0 bases at V and 5 bases at J, leaving 6 bases unmatched. CDR1 and CDR2 (germline): SGHNT, YYREEE (reference sequence). This CDR3 spans 16 amino acids.